What follows are 32 T cell receptor beta chains derived from one specimen sequenced in a study of cytomegalovirus exposure and HLA in healthy donors. This PCR relied on a set of 60 Vbeta primers and 13 Jbeta primers. Profiled with immunoSEQ multiplex PCR; TCRdb holds only in-frame clones, not every one. The sample holds roughly 130,000 clones, more than 80% seen once. The sample consisted of PBMCs. These receptors all come from a young man in good health and CMV-seronegative.

This chain connects TRBV14 to TRBJ1-1, with D possibly being TRBD1 (6 bases). CDR1 and CDR2 from the germline V gene are SGHDN and FVKESK. CDR3 length: 16 residues. V lost 4 bases and J lost 5, with 20 bases in between. The DNA for the CDR3 is TGTGCCAGCAGCCCACGTTCCTGGGGGCTTTATACTGAAGCTTTCTTT. Protein sequence: CASSPRSWGLYTEAFF.

In its sample, this clone was seen a few times. The rearrangement links TRBV7-2 to TRBJ2-3; 12 nucleotides match TRBD2. The junction had 5 bases not matched to a gene; V was cut back by 1 base and J by 9 bases. Germline loops: CDR1 SGHTA, CDR2 FQGNSA. The CDR3 is made up of 15 amino acids. The CDR3 sequence is CASSLGLAGEGTQYF. The CDR3 coding sequence is TGTGCCAGCAGCTTAGGACTAGCGGGAGAAGGGACGCAGTATTTT.

This chain links TRBV19 with TRBJ2-5, with D hard to call. Germline CDR1 reads LNHDA; CDR2 reads SQIVND (reference sequence). CDR3 length: 13 amino acids. Trimming cost V 0 bases and J 4 bases, with 6 bases left between them. The DNA of the CDR3 is TGTGCCAGTAGTATAGATCAGGCAGAGACCCAGTACTTC. Protein sequence: CASSIDQAETQYF.

The chain is built from TRBV6-6 and TRBJ1-2; 10 positions agree with TRBD1. CDR1 MNHNY and CDR2 SVGAGI come from the germline V gene (reference sequence). The trim removed 5 bases at V and 7 bases at J, leaving 13 bases unmatched. CDR3 length equals 16 residues. CDR3 sequence: CASSPNKDRGLTGYTF. The CDR3 nucleotides read TGTGCCAGCAGTCCCAATAAGGACAGGGGGTTAACTGGCTACACCTTC.

The genes are TRBV28 and TRBJ1-1; TRBD1 is a possible D gene (5 bases). This CDR3 is 15 amino acids long. The V and J ends lost 5 bases and 0 bases respectively, with 13 bases between them. Germline lookup yields CDR1 MDHEN and CDR2 SYDVKM. The DNA of the CDR3 is TGTGCCAGCAGTACCCCGACAGAGATGAACACTGAAGCTTTCTTT. Protein product: CASSTPTEMNTEAFF.

The rearrangement uses TRBV6-5 and TRBJ2-3; tentatively, D is TRBD2 (5 bases). This CDR3 comprises 16 residues. Germline V gives CDR1 MNHEY, CDR2 SVGAGI. Trimming left V 0 bases short and J 6 bases short, with 16 bases between. DNA of the CDR3: TGTGCCAGCAGTTACTCAGTCCTAGGATCGGGGGATACGCAGTATTTT. This sequence encodes CASSYSVLGSGDTQYF.

V gene TRBV4-3 combines with J gene TRBJ1-2, with 9 bases lining up with TRBD1. V lost 1 base, J lost 1 base, and 4 bases stayed unmatched. The CDR3 consists of 16 residues. Germline CDR1 LGHNA, CDR2 YSLEER. CDR3 loop: CASSQAWTGDNYGYTF. The CDR3 region has the DNA TGCGCCAGCAGCCAAGCGTGGACAGGGGATAACTATGGCTACACCTTC.

The chain has TRBV9 and TRBJ2-5; TRBD2 matches at 12 bases. CDR1 is SGDLS, CDR2 YYNGEE, per germline. V gave up 2 bases and J gave up 2 bases; unmatched junction bases: 4. This CDR3 is built from 16 residues. This CDR3 is CASSVGGLAGQETQYF. In nucleotides, the CDR3 is TGTGCCAGCAGCGTTGGTGGACTAGCGGGGCAAGAGACCCAGTACTTC.

This clone occurred once. V usage is TRBV7-9 and J usage is TRBJ1-3; D is undetermined. V shed 1 base and J shed 2 bases, with 12 bases lying between them. CDR3 size: 16 residues. Per the germline V gene, CDR1 is SEHNR and CDR2 is FQNEAQ (reference sequence). This chain's CDR3 is CASSLEEQFAGNTIYF. CDR3 nucleotide sequence: TGTGCCAGCAGCTTAGAGGAACAGTTTGCTGGAAACACCATATATTTT.

The chain combines TRBV7-9 with TRBJ2-7; tentative D call: TRBD2 (5 bases). CDR3 length equals 13 residues. Germline V gives CDR1 SEHNR, CDR2 FQNEAQ (reference sequence). V dropped 0 bases and J dropped 2 bases, with 5 bases sitting between them. In nucleotides, the CDR3 is TGTGCCAGCAGCTTAGCCGGGGCCTACGAGCAGTACTTC. It translates to CASSLAGAYEQYF.

This sequence joins TRBV30 and TRBJ2-2, with 7 bases aligning to TRBD2. CDR3 size: 16 residues. J lost 5 bases, V lost 4 bases, and 13 bases had no gene match. Germline V gene sequence: CDR1 GTSNPN, CDR2 SVGIG (reference sequence). The CDR3 DNA reads as TGTGCCTGGATAAGGCGGGAGATGCTTCGGACCGGGGAGCTGTTTTTT. Its protein product is CAWIRREMLRTGELFF.

This clone was observed a few times. The chain recombines TRBV11-2 with TRBJ2-1, with 8 bases that match TRBD2. Germline-derived CDR1 and CDR2 are SGHAT and FQNNGV. The CDR3 has 15 residues. J lost 5 bases, V lost 3 bases, and 6 bases had no gene match. The CDR3 protein is CASSLFSGSNNEQFF. CDR3 in DNA: TGTGCCAGCAGCTTGTTCAGCGGGAGTAACAATGAGCAGTTCTTC.

The V and J genes are TRBV10-3 and TRBJ1-1; D is perhaps TRBD1 (6 bases). The CDR3 has 17 amino acids. Per the germline V gene, CDR1 is ENHRY and CDR2 is SYGVKD. Trimming removed 6 bases at V and 6 bases at J, with 26 bases between. Written as DNA, the CDR3 is TGTGCCATCAGCCAACCGACCAGAAAGGGGGAAGTGTCTGAAGCTTTCTTT. Protein: CAISQPTRKGEVSEAFF.

This chain links TRBV28 with TRBJ2-7, with TRBD2 identical over 8 bases. The CDR3 loop spans 14 amino acids. Per the germline V gene, CDR1 is MDHEN and CDR2 is SYDVKM. Germline trimming cut 6 bases from V and 2 bases from J; bases unmatched to any gene: 6. As DNA, the CDR3 is TGTGCCAGCAGCCCGCCGGGACTAGCCTACGAGCAGTACTTC. It encodes CASSPPGLAYEQYF.

This chain links TRBV19 with TRBJ2-5; no reliable D call. The CDR3 is 14 residues long. Germline V gene data show CDR1 as LNHDA and CDR2 as SQIVND (reference sequence). V was cut by 2 bases and J by 2 bases, with 9 bases left in between. The CDR3 DNA follows: TGTGCCAGTAGTATATCCCTACTACAAGAGACCCAGTACTTC. Amino acid sequence: CASSISLLQETQYF.

This sequence joins TRBV6-5 and TRBJ1-3; D is possibly TRBD1 (6 bases). The CDR3 extends over 16 amino acids. From germline, CDR1 is MNHEY and CDR2 SVGAGI. V was clipped by 1 base and J by 4 bases, with 14 bases between them. CDR3 sequence: CASSYWVTGVGNTIYF. CDR3 nucleotides: TGTGCCAGCAGTTACTGGGTGACAGGCGTCGGAAACACCATATATTTT.

The chain has TRBV4-1 and TRBJ1-2; 8 nucleotides match TRBD1. J lost 10 bases, V lost 0 bases, and 7 bases had no gene match. The CDR3 has 14 residues. The germline CDR1 and CDR2 sequences are MGHRA and YSYEKL. The CDR3 loop reads CASSQDSRGRAYTF. The CDR3 region has the DNA TGCGCCAGCAGCCAAGATAGCAGGGGGCGCGCCTACACCTTC.

The rearrangement joins TRBV7-2 to TRBJ2-7; D is uncertain. The CDR3 runs to 15 residues. CDR1 SGHTA and CDR2 FQGNSA come from the germline V gene. The V end lost 6 bases, the J end lost 3 bases, and 18 bases lay between the germline ends. CDR3 residues: CASSSELLRSYEQYF. For the CDR3, the DNA is TGTGCCAGCAGTTCGGAACTTCTAAGGAGCTACGAGCAGTACTTC.

The rearrangement uses TRBV10-1 and TRBJ2-2, with D maybe TRBD1 (5 bases). Trimming removed 5 bases at V and 4 bases at J, with 11 bases between. Germline assignment: CDR1 WNHNN and CDR2 SYGVQD (reference sequence). The length of the CDR3 is 14 residues. Here the CDR3 DNA reads TGCGCCAGCAGTCGGACATCCAGCACCGGGGAGCTGTTTTTT. It encodes CASSRTSSTGELFF.

A few counts support this clone. The J gene is TRBJ1-5, the V gene TRBV19, with unresolved D. The CDR3 contains 12 residues. Trimming removed 5 bases at V and 9 bases at J, with 11 bases between. The germline gives CDR1 LNHDA, CDR2 SQIVND (reference sequence). The CDR3 DNA is TGTGCCAGTAGTTCCGGCCGGGGGCCCCAGCATTTT. It codes for CASSSGRGPQHF.

V usage is TRBV7-9 and J usage is TRBJ1-1; maybe TRBD1 (6 bases). Germline V gives CDR1 SEHNR, CDR2 FQNEAQ (reference sequence). Trimming stripped 9 bases from V and 1 base from J, with 15 bases between. The CDR3 is 14 amino acids. The CDR3 is CASYPGATNTEAFF. The DNA for the CDR3 is TGTGCCAGTTACCCAGGGGCTACGAACACTGAAGCTTTCTTT.

This chain joins TRBV6-1 and TRBJ2-3; the D is unclear. Germline CDR1 reads MNHNS; CDR2 reads SASEGT. This CDR3 contains 14 residues. The V and J ends lost 6 bases and 1 base respectively, with 11 bases between them. CDR3 loop: CASSLTQGTDTQYF. The CDR3 DNA reads as TGTGCCAGCAGCCTAACCCAGGGCACAGATACGCAGTATTTT.

This clone occurred once. This chain joins TRBV9 and TRBJ1-2; 9 nucleotides agree with TRBD1. Losses at the gene ends were 4 bases for V and 7 bases for J; bases not matched to a gene: 5. The CDR3 contains 13 residues. Germline V gives CDR1 SGDLS, CDR2 YYNGEE. In DNA form, the CDR3 reads TGTGCCAGCAGCACGACAGGGGGAGGTGGCTACACCTTC. Amino acid sequence: CASSTTGGGGYTF.

This clone was seen a handful of times. V is TRBV7-3 and J is TRBJ1-1, with 8 bases matching TRBD1. The CDR3 has 13 residues. Looked up from germline, CDR1 is SGHTA and CDR2 is FQGTGA. V trimming: 2 bases; J trimming: 7 bases; junction bases outside the gene matches: 3. DNA for the CDR3: TGTGCCAGCAGCTTATACAGGGGGGTTGAAGCTTTCTTT. It yields the protein CASSLYRGVEAFF.

The J gene is TRBJ1-1, the V gene TRBV19; D unclear. CDR3 length: 14 residues. V lost 3 bases and J 0 bases, leaving 8 bases between the germline ends. CDR1 LNHDA and CDR2 SQIVND come from the germline V gene (reference sequence). DNA for the CDR3: TGTGCCAGTAGTATTCGGGGAATGAACACTGAAGCTTTCTTT. Translating gives CASSIRGMNTEAFF. Combining the CDR3 with reference TRBV19 and TRBJ1-1 gives the whole variable domain DGGITQSPKYLFRKEGQNVTLSCEQNLNHDAMYWYRQDPGQGLRLIYYSQIVNDFQKGDIAEGYSVSREKKESFPLTVTSAQKNPTAFYLCASSIRGMNTEAFFGQGTRLTVV.

The chain links TRBV5-1 to TRBJ2-5, with 11 bases aligning to TRBD2. J gave up 3 bases and V 2 bases, and 3 bases lay outside the gene matches. Germline V gene sequence: CDR1 SGHRS, CDR2 YFSETQ. The CDR3 length is 15 residues. CDR3 protein: CASSFTSGREETQYF. CDR3 DNA sequence: TGCGCCAGCAGCTTTACTAGCGGGAGAGAAGAGACCCAGTACTTC.

This clone came up a few times. The CDR3 sequence is CASTPGGTNAYEQYF. The CDR3 nucleotides are TGTGCCAGCACCCCCGGTGGGACAAACGCCTACGAGCAGTACTTC. The V call is TRBV9, the J call TRBJ2-7; a possible D gene is TRBD1 (6 bases). This CDR3 comprises 15 residues. The germline V and J ends were trimmed by 6 bases and 2 bases, with 18 bases remaining between them. CDR1 and CDR2 (germline): SGDLS, YYNGEE.

This chain uses TRBV30 with TRBJ2-1, with D perhaps TRBD2 (6 bases). The CDR3 is made up of 15 amino acids. Trimming removed 2 bases from V and 4 bases from J, with 15 bases in between. Germline V lookup: CDR1 GTSNPN, CDR2 SVGIG (reference sequence). The CDR3 sequence: CAWSYARTTYNEQFF. DNA of the CDR3: TGTGCCTGGAGTTACGCGAGGACTACATACAATGAGCAGTTCTTC.

CDR3 amino acids: CASSPWTSVNEQFF. The CDR3 DNA reads as TGTGCCAGCAGCCCCTGGACTAGCGTAAATGAGCAGTTCTTC. The V gene is TRBV7-8, the J gene TRBJ2-1, with 9 bases fitting TRBD2. The CDR3 sequence is 14 residues long. With 5 bases clipped from V and 7 bases from J, the junction kept 6 bases outside the gene matches. Germline V CDR1 and CDR2: SGHVS, FQNEAQ.

This chain links TRBV5-4 with TRBJ2-5, with TRBD1 matching 12 bases. CDR3 length: 14 residues. The trim removed 3 bases at V and 5 bases at J, leaving 2 bases unmatched. CDR1 is SGHNT, CDR2 YYREEE, per germline (reference sequence). CDR3 loop: CASSSGQGAETQYF. As DNA, the CDR3 is TGTGCCAGCAGCTCGGGACAGGGGGCCGAGACCCAGTACTTC. Full variable domain (remainder filled in from reference TRBV5-4 and TRBJ2-5): ETGVTQSPTHLIKTRGQQVTLRCSSQSGHNTVSWYQQALGQGPQFIFQYYREEENGRGNFPPRFSGLQFPNYSSELNVNALELDDSALYLCASSSGQGAETQYFGPGTRLLVL.

This chain links TRBV7-8 with TRBJ2-5; D uncertain. The end of the DNA aligns better with TRBJ2-7, so the J call may be wrong. This CDR3 comprises 12 residues. Germline V gives CDR1 SGHVS, CDR2 FQNEAQ. DNA of the CDR3: TGTGCCAGCAGCTTAGCCCTCTACGAGCAGTACTTC. Translation gives CASSLALYEQYF.

This chain connects TRBV5-1 to TRBJ2-1, with 13 positions matching TRBD2. After removal of 1 base from V and 6 bases from J, the junction contained 1 base not matched to a gene. The V gene's germline CDR1 is SGHRS and CDR2 YFSETQ. CDR3 length equals 15 residues. This CDR3 reads CASSLTSGRANEQFF. For the CDR3, the DNA is TGCGCCAGCAGCTTGACTAGCGGGAGGGCCAATGAGCAGTTCTTC.